This T cell receptor (beta chain) is drawn from a study of PD-L1 blockade in urothelial cancer. Study context: Patients with male sex and bladder-origin urothelial cancer accounted for most of the roughly 29 enrolled.

The time point is: peripheral blood 6 weeks after treatment start. Between 1 and 8 samples per patient were obtained, pretreatment and on-treatment. Using immunoSEQ multiplex PCR, the repertoire was profiled, and TCRdb retains in-frame clones only, with some absent. The sample lists about 35,000 clones; more than 80% were seen once. Trimming cost V 1 base and J 11 bases, with 17 bases left between them. The germline CDR1 and CDR2 sequences are MGHRA and YSYEKL. The CDR3 consists of 14 residues. The sequence came from a man between 35 and 55 years old with urothelial cancer. The chain recombines TRBV4-1 with TRBJ1-1; D is perhaps TRBD1 (5 bases). This sample comprised PBMCs, obtained around atezolizumab (anti-PD-L1) treatment. The CDR3 protein is CASSQGGGLLGAFF. CDR3 nucleotide sequence: TGCGCCAGCAGCCAAGGGGGGGGACTCCTAGGGGCTTTCTTT.